This TCR beta chain was retrieved from a study of beta chain features in type 1 diabetes. Of the isolated RNA, all was reverse transcribed, and so the sequenced material was expressed TCRB transcripts. Measured with immunoSEQ multiplex PCR; TCRdb has only the in-frame clones, and not every one. The sample has approximately 120,000 clones, 30% to 50% seen once. Germline CDR1 is SGHDN and CDR2 is FVKESK. This CDR3 region has 14 residues. V was pared by 0 bases and J by 13 bases, with 16 bases between. The receptor was isolated from a young woman in good health. The sample was stem cell memory CD4+ T cells from blood. This chain joins TRBV14 and TRBJ2-1; a weak D match, TRBD2 (7 bases). CDR3 region: CASSQERGGRGQFF. The DNA for the CDR3 is TGTGCCAGCAGCCAAGAAAGGGGGGGGAGGGGACAGTTCTTC.